This T cell receptor beta chain was captured in a study of blood T cell repertoires in COVID-19. Overall study context: From the United States, Italy and Spain came samples of acute and convalescent COVID-19. The analysed material was cDNA or gDNA that came from T cells, B-cell-depleted T cells, or PBMCs.

Here immunoSEQ multiplex PCR was the method, and the copy in TCRdb shows in-frame clones only, minus some. The data hold roughly 340,000 clones, with more than 75% observed a single time. Germline trimming cut 0 bases from V and 4 bases from J; bases unmatched to any gene: 6. This CDR3 has 17 residues. Germline lookup yields CDR1 LGHNT and CDR2 FRNRAP. The TCR sequence derives from a woman aged 50 to 60 with COVID-19, enrolled during active disease. The sample comprised peripheral blood. The chain joins TRBV12-5 to TRBJ2-7; 13 bases fit TRBD2. The CDR3 nucleotides read TGTGCTAGTGGTTTGGTACCCGGACTAGCGGGAGCATACGAGCAGTACTTC. Amino acid sequence: CASGLVPGLAGAYEQYF.